The 5 T cell receptor beta chains reported below all come from one sample, sequenced in a study of blood T cell repertoires in COVID-19. Sequencing used immunoSEQ multiplex PCR; TCRdb keeps in-frame clones, though not all of them. The profile shows about 180,000 clones, approximately 80% of them singletons. The sample comprised peripheral blood. The receptors shown here come from a woman aged 40 to 50 with COVID-19, enrolled during active disease.

The CDR3 DNA is TGTGCCAGCAGCTATACAGAGAGCTCCTACGAGCAGTACTTC. Protein: CASSYTESSYEQYF. The rearrangement links TRBV7-9 to TRBJ2-7; no reliable D call. CDR3 length equals 14 residues. Germline CDR1 reads SEHNR; CDR2 reads FQNEAQ (reference sequence). The ends were cut back, 4 bases at V and 0 bases at J, with 10 bases in the middle.

V and J are TRBV5-1 and TRBJ1-1; D uncertain. V was trimmed by 4 bases and J by 6 bases, leaving 16 bases between them. Germline values: CDR1 SGHRS, CDR2 YFSETQ. There are 14 residues in the CDR3. CDR3 DNA: TGCGCCAGCAGCCCCTTCGGCGGGGATCCTGAAGCTTTCTTT. Its protein product is CASSPFGGDPEAFF.

V usage is TRBV18 and J usage is TRBJ2-2; 10 bases agree with TRBD2. The J segment lost 0 bases and the V segment lost 2 bases, leaving 6 bases of the junction unmatched. The length of the CDR3 is 18 residues. The germline gives CDR1 KGHSH, CDR2 LQKENI. For the CDR3, the DNA is TGTGCCAGCTCACCATGGCAAGCGGGAGGGCCGAACACCGGGGAGCTGTTTTTT. Translated, it gives CASSPWQAGGPNTGELFF.

The chain links TRBV27 to TRBJ1-3, with D perhaps matching TRBD1 (6 bases). Trimming removed 7 bases at V and 4 bases at J, with 17 bases between. From germline, CDR1 is MNHEY and CDR2 SMNVEV (reference sequence). This CDR3 has 15 amino acids. The CDR3 spells CASTGAGLSGNTIYF. CDR3 bases: TGTGCCAGCACAGGGGCAGGCTTATCCGGAAACACCATATATTTT.

In regard to this clone: At one end the junction does not follow the germline gene, possibly because of a read error. The rearrangement uses TRBV7-7 and TRBJ2-3; possible D gene TRBD2, 7 bases. CDR1 SSHAT and CDR2 FNYEAQ come from the germline V gene (reference sequence). The CDR3 is made up of 15 amino acids. CDR3 residues: CASSLAGEGADTQYF. The CDR3 DNA follows: TGTGCTAGCAGCTTGGCGGGAGAGGGGGCAGATACGCAGTATTTT.